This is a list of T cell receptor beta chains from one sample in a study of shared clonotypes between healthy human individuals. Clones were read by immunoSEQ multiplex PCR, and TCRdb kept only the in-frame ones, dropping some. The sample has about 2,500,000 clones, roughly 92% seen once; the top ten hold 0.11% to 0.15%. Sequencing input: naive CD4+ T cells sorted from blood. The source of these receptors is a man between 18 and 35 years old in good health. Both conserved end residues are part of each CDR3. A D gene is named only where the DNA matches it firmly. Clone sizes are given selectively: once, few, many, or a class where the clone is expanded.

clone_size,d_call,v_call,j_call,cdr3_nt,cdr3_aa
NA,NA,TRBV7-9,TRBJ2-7,TGTGCCAGCACCAAGACGGTATCCTACGAGCAGTACTTC,CASTKTVSYEQYF
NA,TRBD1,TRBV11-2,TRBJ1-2,TGTGCCAGCAGCTTAGATACACAGGGGTACTATGGCTACACCTTC,CASSLDTQGYYGYTF
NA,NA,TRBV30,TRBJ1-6,TGTGCCTGGACGGGGGACCATAATTCACCCCTCCACTTT,CAWTGDHNSPLHF
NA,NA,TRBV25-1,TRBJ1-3,TGTGCCAGCGAGAACAGCTCTGGAAACACCATATATTTT,CASENSSGNTIYF
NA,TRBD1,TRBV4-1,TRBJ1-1,TGCGCCAGCAGCCAAAGAATAGGGGGCTGGACTGAAGCTTTCTTT,CASSQRIGGWTEAFF
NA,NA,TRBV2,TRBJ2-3,TGTGCCAGCAGTGAATTCGGTCTAAGCACAGATACGCAGTATTTT,CASSEFGLSTDTQYF
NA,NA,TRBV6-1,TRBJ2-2,TGTGCCAGCATCCGACAGGCGGGCACCGGGGAGCTGTTTTTT,CASIRQAGTGELFF
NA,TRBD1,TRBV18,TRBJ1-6,TGTGCCAGCTCACCCGGAACCCCAGGGACAGGCGATTCACCCCTCCACTTT,CASSPGTPGTGDSPLHF
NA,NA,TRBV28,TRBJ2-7,TGTGCCAGCAGAACAACCTACGAGCAGTACTTC,CASRTTYEQYF
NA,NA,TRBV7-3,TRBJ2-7,TGTGCCAGCAGCTTAAGACCTTCATATTACTACGAGCAGTACTTC,CASSLRPSYYYEQYF
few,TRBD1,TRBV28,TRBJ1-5,TGTGCCAGCACCCTGGGGGACAGGGGCTCCCAGCCCCAGCATTTT,CASTLGDRGSQPQHF
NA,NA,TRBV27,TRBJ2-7,TGTGCCAGCAGAACCGGACGGAGATCGGAGATCTACGAGCAGTACTTC,CASRTGRRSEIYEQYF
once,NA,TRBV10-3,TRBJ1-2,TGTGCCATCAGTGAGTCGAGTGGGACCGAGGTAGGCTACACCTTC,CAISESSGTEVGYTF
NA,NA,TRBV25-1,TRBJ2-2,TGTGCCAGCAGTGAGAACCCCTACTTGGAGCTGTTTTTT,CASSENPYLELFF
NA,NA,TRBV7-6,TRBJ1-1,TGTGCCAGCAGCCCTTTAGGGACTGAAGCTTTCTTT,CASSPLGTEAFF
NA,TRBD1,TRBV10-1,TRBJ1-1,TGCGCCAGCAGTGAGTCGGGACAGGGGACTGAAGCTTTCTTT,CASSESGQGTEAFF
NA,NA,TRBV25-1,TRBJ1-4,TGTGCCAGCAGTGAACGGTACACGGGTCCTGTAACTAATGAAAAACTGTTTTTT,CASSERYTGPVTNEKLFF
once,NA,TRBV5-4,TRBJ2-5,TGTGCCAGCAGCTGGCAGGGTAAAGAGTACTTC,CASSWQGKEYF
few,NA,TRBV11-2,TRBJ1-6,TGTGCCAGCAGCTTAGATCCGGGTTCCATATCACCCCTCCACTTT,CASSLDPGSISPLHF
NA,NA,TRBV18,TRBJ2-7,TGTGCCAGCTCACCATTAGGATCGGTCTTCGAGCAGTACTTC,CASSPLGSVFEQYF
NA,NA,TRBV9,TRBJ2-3,TGTGCCAGCAGCCCGACTAGCACAGATACGCAGTATTTT,CASSPTSTDTQYF
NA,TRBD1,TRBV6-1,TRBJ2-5,TGTGCCAGCAGTGAACCCTGGACAGGCTTAGGGGCCCAGTACTTC,CASSEPWTGLGAQYF
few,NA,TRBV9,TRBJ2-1,TGTGCCAGCAGCGTCTCCGGGACGGACTACAATGAGCAGTTCTTC,CASSVSGTDYNEQFF
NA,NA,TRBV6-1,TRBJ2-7,TGTGCCAGCCGGACCACCTACGAGCAGTACTTC,CASRTTYEQYF
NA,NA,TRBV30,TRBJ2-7,TGTGCCTGGGGCGGGCCCTACGAGCAGTACTTC,CAWGGPYEQYF
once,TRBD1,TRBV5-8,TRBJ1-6,TGTGCCAGCAGGGAGACAGGGAAAACTACCACGAGCTCCTATAATTCACCCCTCCACTTT,CASRETGKTTTSSYNSPLHF
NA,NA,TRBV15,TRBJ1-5,TGTGCCACCAGCAGATTTGACAGGCGTCTCGGGGGGCCCCAGCATTTT,CATSRFDRRLGGPQHF
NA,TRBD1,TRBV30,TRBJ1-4,TGTGCCTGGAGTGGTGGGACAGAAGAAAAACTGTTTTTT,CAWSGGTEEKLFF
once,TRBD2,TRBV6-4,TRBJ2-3,TGTGCCAGCGGTCGGGAGCGGGGGATGTTTGAAGATACGCAGTATTTT,CASGRERGMFEDTQYF
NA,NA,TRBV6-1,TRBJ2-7,TGTGCCAGCAGGAGGGGACGGGACGTGGTCTACGAGCAGTACTTC,CASRRGRDVVYEQYF
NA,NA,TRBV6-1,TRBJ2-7,TGTGCCAGCAGGGGGACACTTTCCTACGAGCAGTACTTC,CASRGTLSYEQYF
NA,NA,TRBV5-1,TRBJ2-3,TGCGCCAGCAGCTTGGCCGGGGCGCGCGTATCCACAGATACGCAGTATTTT,CASSLAGARVSTDTQYF
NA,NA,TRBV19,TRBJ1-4,TGTGCCAGTTTCTCCGGGACGTGGAATGAAAAACTGTTTTTT,CASFSGTWNEKLFF
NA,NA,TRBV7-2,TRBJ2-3,TGTGCCAGCAGCCCCCGATACGGGCCAGATACGCAGTATTTT,CASSPRYGPDTQYF
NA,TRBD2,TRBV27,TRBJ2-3,TGTGCCAGCAGTTTCCTAACCTGGACTAGCCCTAGCACAGATACGCAGTATTTT,CASSFLTWTSPSTDTQYF
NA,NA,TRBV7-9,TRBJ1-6,TGTGCCAGCAGCTTAGGAAATATGTTATCACCCCTCCACTTT,CASSLGNMLSPLHF
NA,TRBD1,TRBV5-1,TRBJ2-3,TGCGCCAGCAGCTTGGGTCCCGGGACAGGGGCCGCTAGCACAGATACGCAGTATTTT,CASSLGPGTGAASTDTQYF
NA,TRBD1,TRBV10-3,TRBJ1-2,TGTGCCATCAACCAGGGGGGGGACTATGGCTACACCTTC,CAINQGGDYGYTF
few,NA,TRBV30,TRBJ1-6,TGTGCCTGGAGGGGGATGGTCAACCATTCACCCCTCCACTTT,CAWRGMVNHSPLHF
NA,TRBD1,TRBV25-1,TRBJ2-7,TGTGCCAGCAGAACCACCACTTTGACAGGGAAGGGCGAGCAGTACTTC,CASRTTTLTGKGEQYF
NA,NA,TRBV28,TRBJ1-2,TGTGCCAGCAGTTTAAGCGGGGGGGGTCTGGTCTATGGCTACACCTTC,CASSLSGGGLVYGYTF
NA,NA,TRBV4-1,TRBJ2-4,TGCGCCAGCAGCCAAGTTGACATAGCCAAAAACATTCAGTACTTC,CASSQVDIAKNIQYF
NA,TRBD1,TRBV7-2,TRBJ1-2,TGTGCCAGCAGCTTATCCAACAGGGGGAACTATGGCTACACCTTC,CASSLSNRGNYGYTF
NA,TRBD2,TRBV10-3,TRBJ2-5,TGTGCCATCAAGGCTAGCGGGGGGATCCAAGAGACCCAGTACTTC,CAIKASGGIQETQYF
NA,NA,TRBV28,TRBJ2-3,TGTGCCAGCAGTTCGGACGTAGGTTACACAGATACGCAGTATTTT,CASSSDVGYTDTQYF
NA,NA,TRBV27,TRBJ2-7,TGTGCCAGCAGTTTATGGGGGAAAGGCGAGCAGTACTTC,CASSLWGKGEQYF